The 13 T cell receptor beta chains in this list originate from one sample, sequenced in a study of blood T cell repertoires in COVID-19. Using immunoSEQ multiplex PCR, the repertoire was profiled, and TCRdb retains in-frame clones only, with some absent. The sample comprises over 200,000 clones, just over 85% of which are singletons, and about 2% rests with the top ten. Sequencing was done on a sample of peripheral blood. Every receptor here comes from a young man who had recovered from COVID-19.

V usage is TRBV24-1 and J usage is TRBJ2-5; D call uncertain. This CDR3 comprises 13 residues. Germline values: CDR1 KGHDR, CDR2 SFDVKD. Trimming pared 4 bases from V and 5 bases from J, leaving 10 bases between. As DNA, the CDR3 is TGTGCCACCAGTGAGGGCAGTGTGGAGACCCAGTACTTC. Amino acids: CATSEGSVETQYF.

The chain combines TRBV2 with TRBJ2-2; 9 bases are a match to TRBD2. Germline lookup yields CDR1 SNHLY and CDR2 FYNNEI. J gave up 0 bases and V 5 bases, and 7 bases lay outside the gene matches. This CDR3 is built from 17 residues. CDR3 sequence (DNA): TGTGCCAGCAGTCTAAGAGCGGGGGGCTCGAACACCGGGGAGCTGTTTTTT. Encoded protein: CASSLRAGGSNTGELFF.

The V call is TRBV6-2 or TRBV6-3, the J call TRBJ2-1; a possible D gene is TRBD2 (5 bases). V was clipped by 2 bases and J by 10 bases, with 9 bases between them. The CDR3 length is 12 residues. Per the germline V gene, CDR1 is MNHEY and CDR2 is SVGEGT. The CDR3 loop is CASSYHRGEQFF. In nucleotides, the CDR3 is TGTGCCAGCAGTTACCACCGGGGAGAGCAGTTCTTC.

A single count supports this clone. Other DNA sequences of this sample code for an identical CDR3. The chain carries TRBV5-1 and TRBJ1-1; a weak D match, TRBD1 (6 bases). CDR1 and CDR2 (germline): SGHRS, YFSETQ. This CDR3 spans 14 amino acids. With 4 bases removed from V and 2 bases from J, the gap between germline ends came to 12 bases. As DNA, the CDR3 is TGCGCCAGCAGCACAGGGACGGATAACACTGAAGCTTTCTTT. It yields the protein CASSTGTDNTEAFF.

The chain carries TRBV14 and TRBJ2-7; D might be TRBD2 (6 bases). V dropped 1 base and J dropped 2 bases, with 18 bases sitting between them. This CDR3 has 17 residues. The germline V gene encodes CDR1 SGHDN and CDR2 FVKESK. CDR3 sequence reads: CASSQGLASRGTYEQYF. In DNA, the CDR3 is TGTGCCAGCAGCCAAGGATTGGCTTCCCGGGGGACCTACGAGCAGTACTTC.

The CDR3 DNA follows: TGCAGCGTTCGGTGGCAGGGACTCTACGAGCAGTACTTC. The encoded protein is CSVRWQGLYEQYF. The rearrangement joins TRBV29-1 to TRBJ2-7; the D gene is possibly TRBD2 (6 bases). The germline V gene has CDR1 SQVTM and CDR2 ANQGSEA. V lost 5 bases to trimming and J lost 3 bases, with 14 bases between them. This CDR3 comprises 13 residues.

This clone has only one observation. The rearrangement links TRBV6-5 to TRBJ1-6; tentatively, D is TRBD1 (6 bases). The CDR3 consists of 15 residues. Trimming left V 6 bases short and J 5 bases short, with 14 bases between. Germline V lookup: CDR1 MNHEY, CDR2 SVGAGI. CDR3 DNA: TGTGCCAGCAGCCTCATGACAGGAAATAATTCACCCCTCCACTTT. Its protein is CASSLMTGNNSPLHF.

This chain connects TRBV30 to TRBJ2-7; 7 bases are shared with TRBD1. The CDR3 is 12 residues long. Looked up from germline, CDR1 is GTSNPN and CDR2 is SVGIG (reference sequence). V shed 4 bases, J shed 0 bases, and the junction held 0 bases outside the gene matches. CDR3 nucleotides: TGTGCCTGGACAGGGGGCTCCTACGAGCAGTACTTC. It yields the protein CAWTGGSYEQYF.

Details on this clone: The junction shows a germline mismatch at one end, possibly a read error. This rearrangement joins TRBV6-1 to TRBJ1-4; 9 nucleotides agree with TRBD1. This CDR3 is built from 16 residues. Germline V gene sequence: CDR1 MNHNS, CDR2 SASEGT. This chain's CDR3 is CASSEGTGRTNEKLFF. Written as DNA, the CDR3 is TGTGCCAGCAGCGAAGGGACAGGGCGAACTAATGAAAAACTGTTTTTT.

The CDR3 DNA reads as TGTGCCTCCCGACTAGCGGGGTCAGTAGGGGAGCTGTTTTTT. This translates into CASRLAGSVGELFF. V is TRBV25-1 and J is TRBJ2-2; 11 bases align to TRBD2. Trimming took 11 bases from V and 8 from J; bases not matched to a gene: 10. Germline CDR1 and CDR2: MGHDK and SYGVNS. This CDR3 has 14 amino acids.

The CDR3 DNA reads as TGTGCCAGCAGAAGAACAGGGACCAACTATGGCTACACCTTC. Its protein is CASRRTGTNYGYTF. The chain couples TRBV6-5 to TRBJ1-2, with a weak D call TRBD1 (6 bases). The V end was cut by 6 bases, the J end by 2 bases, with 13 bases between. Germline CDR1 and CDR2: MNHEY and SVGAGI. The CDR3 spans 14 residues.

The chain combines TRBV27 with TRBJ1-6, with 7 positions matching TRBD1. Losses at the gene ends were 6 bases for V and 6 bases for J; bases not matched to a gene: 8. The CDR3 length is 15 residues. CDR1 MNHEY and CDR2 SMNVEV come from the germline V gene (reference sequence). In DNA, the CDR3 is TGTGCCAGCAGGGCCAGGGGGGTAGGTAATTCACCCCTCCACTTT. It is translated as CASRARGVGNSPLHF.

V is TRBV7-6 and J is TRBJ2-2; 8 bases line up with TRBD1. Trimming took 5 bases from V and 1 from J; bases not matched to a gene: 3. The CDR3 runs 15 residues. The V gene's germline CDR1 is SGHVS and CDR2 FNYEAQ. The CDR3 DNA reads as TGTGCCAGCAGCGAGGGACAGGAGAACACCGGGGAGCTGTTTTTT. Its protein is CASSEGQENTGELFF.